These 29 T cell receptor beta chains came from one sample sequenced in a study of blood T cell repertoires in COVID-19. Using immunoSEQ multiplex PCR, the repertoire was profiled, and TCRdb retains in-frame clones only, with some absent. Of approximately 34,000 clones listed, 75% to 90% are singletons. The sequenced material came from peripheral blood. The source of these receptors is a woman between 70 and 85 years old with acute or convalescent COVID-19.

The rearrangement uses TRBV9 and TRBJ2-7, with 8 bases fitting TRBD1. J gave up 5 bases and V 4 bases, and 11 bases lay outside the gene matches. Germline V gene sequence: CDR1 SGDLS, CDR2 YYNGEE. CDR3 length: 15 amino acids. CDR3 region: CASSTRTGTGNEQYF. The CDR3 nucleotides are TGTGCCAGCAGCACCCGGACAGGGACGGGAAACGAGCAGTACTTC.

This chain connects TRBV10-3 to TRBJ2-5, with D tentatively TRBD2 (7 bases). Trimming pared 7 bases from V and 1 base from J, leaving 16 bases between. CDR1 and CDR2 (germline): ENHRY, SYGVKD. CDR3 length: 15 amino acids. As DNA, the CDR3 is TGTGCCATCAAGGGAGGGGGGGGGACCCAAGAGACCCAGTACTTC. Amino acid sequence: CAIKGGGGTQETQYF.

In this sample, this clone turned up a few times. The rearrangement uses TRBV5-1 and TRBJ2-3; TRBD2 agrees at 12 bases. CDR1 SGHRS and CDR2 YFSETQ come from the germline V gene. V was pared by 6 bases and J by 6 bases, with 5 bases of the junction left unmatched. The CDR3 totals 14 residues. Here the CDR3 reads CASKLAGGDDTQYF. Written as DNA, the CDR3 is TGCGCCAGCAAACTAGCGGGGGGTGACGATACGCAGTATTTT.

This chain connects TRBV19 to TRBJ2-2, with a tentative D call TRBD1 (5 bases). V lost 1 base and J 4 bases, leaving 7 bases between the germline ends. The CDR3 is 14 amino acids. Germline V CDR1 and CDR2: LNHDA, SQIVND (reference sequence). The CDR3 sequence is CASSIGQSTGELFF. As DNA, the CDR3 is TGTGCCAGTAGTATAGGACAGTCCACCGGGGAGCTGTTTTTT.

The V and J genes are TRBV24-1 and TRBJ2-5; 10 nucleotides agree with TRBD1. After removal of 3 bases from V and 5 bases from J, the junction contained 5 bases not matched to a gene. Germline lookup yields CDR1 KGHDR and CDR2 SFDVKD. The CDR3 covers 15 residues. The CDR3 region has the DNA TGTGCCACCAGTGATCTGGGACAGGGGTACGAGACCCAGTACTTC. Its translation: CATSDLGQGYETQYF.

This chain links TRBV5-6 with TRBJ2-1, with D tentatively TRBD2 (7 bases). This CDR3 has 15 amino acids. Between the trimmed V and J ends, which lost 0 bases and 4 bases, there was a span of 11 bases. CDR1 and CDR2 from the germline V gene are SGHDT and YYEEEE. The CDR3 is CASSLVGGPYNEQFF. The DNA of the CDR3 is TGTGCCAGCAGCTTGGTCGGGGGGCCGTACAATGAGCAGTTCTTC.

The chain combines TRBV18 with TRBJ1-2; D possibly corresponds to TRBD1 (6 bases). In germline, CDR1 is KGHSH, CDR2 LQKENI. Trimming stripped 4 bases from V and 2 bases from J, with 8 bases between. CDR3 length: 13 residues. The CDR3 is CASSRTENYGYTF. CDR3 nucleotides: TGTGCCAGCTCACGGACAGAGAACTATGGCTACACCTTC.

This CDR3 reads CASRPLKGQGANGYTF. CDR3 nucleotide sequence: TGTGCCAGCAGACCGTTAAAGGGGCAGGGGGCTAACGGCTACACCTTC. The rearrangement joins TRBV27 to TRBJ1-2; 8 bases align to TRBD1. Trimming removed 6 bases from V and 8 bases from J; junction bases left unmatched: 17. Germline V lookup: CDR1 MNHEY, CDR2 SMNVEV (reference sequence). The CDR3 length is 16 residues.

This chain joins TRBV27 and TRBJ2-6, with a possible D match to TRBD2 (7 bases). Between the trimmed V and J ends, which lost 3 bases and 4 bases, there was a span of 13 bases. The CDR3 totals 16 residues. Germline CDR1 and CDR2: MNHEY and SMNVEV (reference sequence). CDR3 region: CASSFFGGAGANVLTF. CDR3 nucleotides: TGTGCCAGCAGTTTTTTTGGGGGGGCCGGGGCCAACGTCCTGACTTTC.

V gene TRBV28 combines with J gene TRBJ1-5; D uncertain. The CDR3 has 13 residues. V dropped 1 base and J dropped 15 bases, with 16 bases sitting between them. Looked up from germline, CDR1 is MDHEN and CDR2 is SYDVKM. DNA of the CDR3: TGTGCCAGCAGTTTATTCCCCACACCACATGTGCATTTT. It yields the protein CASSLFPTPHVHF.

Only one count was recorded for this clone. The CDR3 sequence is CASSPGWTGGYGYTF. The CDR3 DNA follows: TGCGCCAGCAGCCCAGGCTGGACAGGGGGCTATGGCTACACCTTC. The V gene is TRBV5-1, the J gene TRBJ1-2, with 10 bases identical to TRBD1. The CDR3 contains 15 residues. Trimming took 4 bases from V and 4 from J; bases not matched to a gene: 7. The germline CDR1 and CDR2 sequences are SGHRS and YFSETQ. Full variable domain (rest looked up from reference TRBV5-1 and TRBJ1-2): KAGVTQTPRYLIKTRGQQVTLSCSPISGHRSVSWYQQTPGQGLQFLFEYFSETQRNKGNFPGRFSGRQFSNSRSEMNVSTLELGDSALYLCASSPGWTGGYGYTFGSGTRLTVV.

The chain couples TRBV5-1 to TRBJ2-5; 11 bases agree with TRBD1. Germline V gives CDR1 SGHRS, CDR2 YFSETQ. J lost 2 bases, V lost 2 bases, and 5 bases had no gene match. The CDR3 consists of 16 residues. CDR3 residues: CASSFGTGGVQETQYF. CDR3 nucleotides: TGCGCCAGCAGCTTCGGGACAGGGGGGGTACAAGAGACCCAGTACTTC.

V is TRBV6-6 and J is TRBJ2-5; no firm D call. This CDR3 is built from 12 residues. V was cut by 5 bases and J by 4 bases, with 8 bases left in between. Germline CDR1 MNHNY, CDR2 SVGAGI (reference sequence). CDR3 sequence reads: CASSGLGETQYF. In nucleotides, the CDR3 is TGTGCCAGCAGTGGGCTTGGAGAGACCCAGTACTTC.

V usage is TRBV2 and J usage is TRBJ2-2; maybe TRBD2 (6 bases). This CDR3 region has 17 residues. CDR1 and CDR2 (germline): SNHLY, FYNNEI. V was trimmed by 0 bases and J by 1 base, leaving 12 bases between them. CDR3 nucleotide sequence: TGTGCCAGCAGTGAAGCCCTAGCGCGGAGGAACACCGGGGAGCTGTTTTTT. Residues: CASSEALARRNTGELFF.

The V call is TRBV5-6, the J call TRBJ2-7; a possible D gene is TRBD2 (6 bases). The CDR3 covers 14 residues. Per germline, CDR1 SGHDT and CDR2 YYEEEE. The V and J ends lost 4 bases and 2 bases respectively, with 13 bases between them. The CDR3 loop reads CASSRSGMTYEQYF. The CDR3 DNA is TGTGCCAGCAGCCGTAGCGGAATGACCTACGAGCAGTACTTC.

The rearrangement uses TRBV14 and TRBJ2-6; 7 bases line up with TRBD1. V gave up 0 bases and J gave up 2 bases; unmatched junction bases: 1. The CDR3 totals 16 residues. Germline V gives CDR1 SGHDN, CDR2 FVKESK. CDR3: CASSQERGPGANVLTF. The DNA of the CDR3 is TGTGCCAGCAGCCAAGAGAGGGGGCCTGGGGCCAACGTCCTGACTTTC.

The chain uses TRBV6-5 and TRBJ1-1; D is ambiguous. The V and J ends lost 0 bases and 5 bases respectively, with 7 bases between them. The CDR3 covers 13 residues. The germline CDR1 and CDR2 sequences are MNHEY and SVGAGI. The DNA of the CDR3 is TGTGCCAGCAGTTACTCGACGGGGACTGAAGCTTTCTTT. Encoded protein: CASSYSTGTEAFF.

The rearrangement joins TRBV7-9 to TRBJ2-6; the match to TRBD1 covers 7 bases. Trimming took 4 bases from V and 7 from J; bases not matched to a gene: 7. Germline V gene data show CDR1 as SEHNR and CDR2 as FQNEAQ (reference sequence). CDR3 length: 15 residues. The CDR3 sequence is CASSSLGQAANVLTF. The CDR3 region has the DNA TGTGCCAGCAGCTCCCTTGGACAGGCCGCCAACGTCCTGACTTTC.

CDR3 nucleotide sequence: TGTGCCAGCAGCAAACAGGAAGGCTACACCTTC. It is translated as CASSKQEGYTF. This chain connects TRBV21-1 to TRBJ1-2; TRBD1, the table's D call, was not compared with the DNA. TRBV21-1 represents a pseudogene. The CDR3 contains 11 residues.

The CDR3 region is CASSSGGSNQPQHF. The CDR3 bases are TGTGCCAGCAGTTCGGGAGGAAGCAATCAGCCCCAGCATTTT. V usage is TRBV6-5 and J usage is TRBJ1-5; D is ambiguous. The V gene's germline CDR1 is MNHEY and CDR2 SVGAGI. The CDR3 covers 14 residues. V was trimmed by 4 bases and J by 1 base, leaving 8 bases between them.

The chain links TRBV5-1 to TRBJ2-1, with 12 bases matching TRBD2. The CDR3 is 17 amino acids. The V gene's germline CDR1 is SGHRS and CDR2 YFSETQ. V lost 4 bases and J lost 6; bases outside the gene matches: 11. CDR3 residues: CASSQTTSGSGGNEQFF. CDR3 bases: TGCGCCAGCAGCCAAACGACTAGCGGGAGTGGAGGCAATGAGCAGTTCTTC.

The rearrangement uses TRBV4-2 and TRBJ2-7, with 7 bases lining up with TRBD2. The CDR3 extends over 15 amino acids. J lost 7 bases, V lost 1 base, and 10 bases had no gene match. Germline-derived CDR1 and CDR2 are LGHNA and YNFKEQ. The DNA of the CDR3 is TGTGCCAGCAGCCAAGTTGAGGGAGGGCCGGAGGAGCAGTACTTC. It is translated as CASSQVEGGPEEQYF.

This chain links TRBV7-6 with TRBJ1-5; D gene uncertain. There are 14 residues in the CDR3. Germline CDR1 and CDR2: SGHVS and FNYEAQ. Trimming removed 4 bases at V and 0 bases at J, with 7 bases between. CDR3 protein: CASSSRGSNQPQHF. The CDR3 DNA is TGTGCCAGCAGCTCCCGGGGTAGCAATCAGCCCCAGCATTTT.

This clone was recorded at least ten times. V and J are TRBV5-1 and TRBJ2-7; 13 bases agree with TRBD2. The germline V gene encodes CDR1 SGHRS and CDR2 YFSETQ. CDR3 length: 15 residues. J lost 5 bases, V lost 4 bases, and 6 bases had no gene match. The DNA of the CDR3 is TGCGCCAGCAGCCCCGGGACTAGCGGGACTAACGAGCAGTACTTC. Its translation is CASSPGTSGTNEQYF.

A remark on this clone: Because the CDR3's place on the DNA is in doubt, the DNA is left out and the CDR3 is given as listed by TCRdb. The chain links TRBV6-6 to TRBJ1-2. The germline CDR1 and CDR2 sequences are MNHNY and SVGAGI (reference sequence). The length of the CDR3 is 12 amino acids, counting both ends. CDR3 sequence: CASSYVGEGNTF.

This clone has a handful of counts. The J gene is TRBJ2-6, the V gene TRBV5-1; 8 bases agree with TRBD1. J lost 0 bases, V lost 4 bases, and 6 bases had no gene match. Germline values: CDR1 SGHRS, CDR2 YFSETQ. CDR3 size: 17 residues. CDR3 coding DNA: TGCGCCAGCAGCCAAGGGACAGGCGCCTCTGGGGCCAACGTCCTGACTTTC. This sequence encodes CASSQGTGASGANVLTF.

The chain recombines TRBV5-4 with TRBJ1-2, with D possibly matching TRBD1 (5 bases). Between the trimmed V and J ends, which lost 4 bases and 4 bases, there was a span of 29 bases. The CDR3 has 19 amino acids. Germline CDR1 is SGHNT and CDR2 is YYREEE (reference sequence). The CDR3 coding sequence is TGTGCCAGCAGCCGGGGGGAGGAATTTTTGTCTATGGCTGTCTATGGCTACACCTTC. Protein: CASSRGEEFLSMAVYGYTF.

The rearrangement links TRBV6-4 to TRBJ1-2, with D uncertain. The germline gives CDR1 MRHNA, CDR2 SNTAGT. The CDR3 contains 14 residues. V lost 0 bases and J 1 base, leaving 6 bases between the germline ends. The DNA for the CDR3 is TGTGCCAGCAGTGACTCGCCAGATAACTATGGCTACACCTTC. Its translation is CASSDSPDNYGYTF.

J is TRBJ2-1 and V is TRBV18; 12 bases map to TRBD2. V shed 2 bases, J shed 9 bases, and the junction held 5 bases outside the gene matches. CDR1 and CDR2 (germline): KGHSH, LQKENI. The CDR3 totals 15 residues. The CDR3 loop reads CASSPETSGSSEQFF. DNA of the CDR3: TGTGCCAGCTCACCAGAGACTAGCGGGAGTAGTGAGCAGTTCTTC.